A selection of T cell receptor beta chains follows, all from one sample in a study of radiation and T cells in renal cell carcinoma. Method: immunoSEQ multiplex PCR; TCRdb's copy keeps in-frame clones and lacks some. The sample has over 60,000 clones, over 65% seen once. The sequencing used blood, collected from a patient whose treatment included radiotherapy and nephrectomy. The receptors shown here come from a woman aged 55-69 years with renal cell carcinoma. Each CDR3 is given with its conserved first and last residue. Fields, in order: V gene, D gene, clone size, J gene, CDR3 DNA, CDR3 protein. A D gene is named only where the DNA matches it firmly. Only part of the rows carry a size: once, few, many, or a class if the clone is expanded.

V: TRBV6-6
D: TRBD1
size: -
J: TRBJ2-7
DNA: TGTGCCAGCCTGAGCCGGGACAGGTCCTACGAGCAGTACTTC
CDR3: CASLSRDRSYEQYF

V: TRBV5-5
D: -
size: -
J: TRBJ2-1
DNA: TGTGCCAGCAGCCCGCCGGGGTTCCCCTCCTACAATGAGCAGTTCTTC
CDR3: CASSPPGFPSYNEQFF

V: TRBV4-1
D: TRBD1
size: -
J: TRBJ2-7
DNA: TGCGCCAGCAGCCAAGATTGGACAGGGGGCGTCGACGAGCAGTACTTC
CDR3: CASSQDWTGGVDEQYF

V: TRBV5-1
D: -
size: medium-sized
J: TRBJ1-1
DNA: TGCGCCAGCAGCTTGGTCCAGGGGACGTACACTGAAGCTTTCTTT
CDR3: CASSLVQGTYTEAFF

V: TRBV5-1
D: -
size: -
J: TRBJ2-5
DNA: TGCGCCAGCAGCTTGGCCGGGGTTCTGGAACAAGAGACCCAGTACTTC
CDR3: CASSLAGVLEQETQYF

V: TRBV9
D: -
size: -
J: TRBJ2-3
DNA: TGTGCCAGCAGCCCCCGGGTTGTGGCAGATACGCAGTATTTT
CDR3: CASSPRVVADTQYF

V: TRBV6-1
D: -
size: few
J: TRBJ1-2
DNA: TGTGCCAGCAGTGAGATGTGGGGGCAGGAGCAGGGCTACACCTTC
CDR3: CASSEMWGQEQGYTF

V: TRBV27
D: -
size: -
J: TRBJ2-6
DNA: TGTGCCAGCAGTTTTTGGGCAGGCCCCTCTGGGGCCAACGTCCTGACTTTC
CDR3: CASSFWAGPSGANVLTF

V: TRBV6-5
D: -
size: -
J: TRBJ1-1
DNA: TGTGCCAGCAGTTACGCGTCGGCCGGGGGGAGCACTGAAGCTTTCTTT
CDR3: CASSYASAGGSTEAFF

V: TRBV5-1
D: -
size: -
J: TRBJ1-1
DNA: TGCGCCAGCAGCCCCGACCCGAACACTGAAGCTTTCTTT
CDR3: CASSPDPNTEAFF

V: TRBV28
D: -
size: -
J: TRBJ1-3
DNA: TGTGCCAGCAGTTTAGCGGTGGGTGGAAACACCATATATTTT
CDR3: CASSLAVGGNTIYF

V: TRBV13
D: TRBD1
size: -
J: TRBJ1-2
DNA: TGTGCCAGCAGCCCCCGGGGACAGAACTATGGCTACACCTTC
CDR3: CASSPRGQNYGYTF

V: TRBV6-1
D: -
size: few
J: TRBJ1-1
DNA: TGTGCCAGCAGTGAAGCGTGGGACCACACTGAAGCTTTCTTT
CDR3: CASSEAWDHTEAFF

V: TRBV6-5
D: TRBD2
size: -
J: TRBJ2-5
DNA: TGTGCCAGCAGTTACGGGGCGGGGGGGACAACCCAGTACTTC
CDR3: CASSYGAGGTTQYF

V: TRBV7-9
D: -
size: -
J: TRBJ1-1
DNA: TGTGCCAGCAGCTTAGTTCTGGCAGGCTCTAACACTGAAGCTTTCTTT
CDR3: CASSLVLAGSNTEAFF

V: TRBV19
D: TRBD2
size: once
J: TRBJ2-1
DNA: TGTGCCAGTAGCAAACTAGCGGGGTTGCTCTACAATGAGCAGTTCTTC
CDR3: CASSKLAGLLYNEQFF

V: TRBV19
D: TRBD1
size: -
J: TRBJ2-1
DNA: TGTGCCAGTACCCCCTCCCGGGACAGGGGTCGATACAATGAGCAGTTCTTC
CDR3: CASTPSRDRGRYNEQFF

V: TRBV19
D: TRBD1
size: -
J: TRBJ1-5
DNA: TGTGCCAGTAGGGACAGGGGATCGTCAGGTAATCAGCCCCAGCATTTT
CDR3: CASRDRGSSGNQPQHF

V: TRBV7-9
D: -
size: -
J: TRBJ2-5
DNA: TGTGCCAGCAGCTTCAGAGCAGGGGGGCAAGAGACCCAGTACTTC
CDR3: CASSFRAGGQETQYF

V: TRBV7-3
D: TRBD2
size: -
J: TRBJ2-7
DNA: TGTGCCAGCAGCTTAAAGGGAATTGTGGCCGGGGGGATTCTCCTAGCCGAGCAGTACTTC
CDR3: CASSLKGIVAGGILLAEQYF

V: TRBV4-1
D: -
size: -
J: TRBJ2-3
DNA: TGCGCCAGCAGCCTCCTCGGCCGTAGCACAGATACGCAGTATTTT
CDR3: CASSLLGRSTDTQYF

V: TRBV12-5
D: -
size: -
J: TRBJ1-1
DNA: TGTGCTAGTGGGAACACTGAAGCTTTCTTT
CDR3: CASGNTEAFF

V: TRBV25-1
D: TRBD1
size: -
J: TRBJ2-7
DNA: TGTGCCAGCAGCCCGGCGGGAGGGACAGGGGGCGTGCAGTACTTC
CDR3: CASSPAGGTGGVQYF

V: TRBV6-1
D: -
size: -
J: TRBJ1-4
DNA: TGTGCCAGCATGTCGGGGGCGCTGAATGAAAAACTGTTTTTT
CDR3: CASMSGALNEKLFF

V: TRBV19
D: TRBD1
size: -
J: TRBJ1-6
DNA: TGTGCCAGTAGTAGAGACAGGGTCGGCAATTCACCCCTCCACTTT
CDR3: CASSRDRVGNSPLHF

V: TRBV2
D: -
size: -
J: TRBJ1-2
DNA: TGTGCCAGCATCCCCGACAGTCACTATGGCTACACCTTC
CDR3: CASIPDSHYGYTF

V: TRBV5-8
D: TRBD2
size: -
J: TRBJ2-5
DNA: TGTGCCAGCAGCTCGGGGGGGGAAGAGACCCAGTACTTC
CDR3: CASSSGGEETQYF

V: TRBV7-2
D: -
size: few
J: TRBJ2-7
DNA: TGTGCCAGCAGCTTAGACAGAGCCTACGAGCAGTACTTC
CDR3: CASSLDRAYEQYF

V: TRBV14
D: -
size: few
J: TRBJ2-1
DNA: TGTGCCAGCAGCCAGCTGACTAACTACAATGAGCAGTTCTTC
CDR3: CASSQLTNYNEQFF

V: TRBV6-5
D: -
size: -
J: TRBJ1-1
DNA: TGTGCCAGCAGTTACTCGAATTGGGCTGAAGCTTTCTTT
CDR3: CASSYSNWAEAFF

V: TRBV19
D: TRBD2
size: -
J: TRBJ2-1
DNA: TGTGCCAGTAGTATGGCACTAGCGGGATTCGACCCCTCCTACAATGAGCAGTTCTTC
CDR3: CASSMALAGFDPSYNEQFF

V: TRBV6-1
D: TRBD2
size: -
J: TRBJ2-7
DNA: TGTGCCAGCAGCCAGACTAGCGTGGCCTACGAGCAGTACTTC
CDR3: CASSQTSVAYEQYF

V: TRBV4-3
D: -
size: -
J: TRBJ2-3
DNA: TGCGCCAGCAGCCAAGACGGCGGGGTGGGGCGAGATACGCAGTATTTT
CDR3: CASSQDGGVGRDTQYF

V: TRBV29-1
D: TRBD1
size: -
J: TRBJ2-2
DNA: TGCAGCGTGACCGGGACAGGGGGCGGGGAGCTGTTTTTT
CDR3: CSVTGTGGGELFF

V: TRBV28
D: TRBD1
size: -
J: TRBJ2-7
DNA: TGTGCCAGCAGCCCCGCCGGGACAGCCTACGAGCAGTACTTC
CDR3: CASSPAGTAYEQYF

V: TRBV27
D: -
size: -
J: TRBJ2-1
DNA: TGTGCCAGCAGCCTCGCTGGGGGGACTTTGAATGAGCAGTTCTTC
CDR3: CASSLAGGTLNEQFF

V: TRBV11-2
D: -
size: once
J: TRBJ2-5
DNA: TGTGCCAGCAGCTTTGAGGGACCGAGGCAGGAGACCCAGTACTTC
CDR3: CASSFEGPRQETQYF

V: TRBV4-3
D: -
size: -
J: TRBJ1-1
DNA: TGCGCCAGCAGCCAAGAGGGGGGACACTTGAACACTGAAGCTTTCTTT
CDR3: CASSQEGGHLNTEAFF

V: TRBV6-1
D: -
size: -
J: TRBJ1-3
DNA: TGTGCCAGCAGTGAAAGCACGGACTCTGGAAACACCATATATTTT
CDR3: CASSESTDSGNTIYF

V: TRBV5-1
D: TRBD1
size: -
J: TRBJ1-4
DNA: TGCGCCAGCAGCTTGGTACGGACAGGGAGGAATGAAAAACTGTTTTTT
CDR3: CASSLVRTGRNEKLFF

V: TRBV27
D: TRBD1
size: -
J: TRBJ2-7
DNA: TGTGCCAGCAGTATCTCGACAGGGATTTACGAGCAGTACTTC
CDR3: CASSISTGIYEQYF

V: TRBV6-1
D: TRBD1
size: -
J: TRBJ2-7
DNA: TGTGCCAGCAGTGAACCTGGGACAGGGTACAGCTACGAGCAGTACTTC
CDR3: CASSEPGTGYSYEQYF

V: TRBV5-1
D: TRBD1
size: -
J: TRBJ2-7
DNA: TGCGCCAGCAGCTTGAATGAGCGGACAGGGTCCTACGAGCAGTACTTC
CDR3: CASSLNERTGSYEQYF

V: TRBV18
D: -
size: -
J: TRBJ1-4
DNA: TGTGCCAGCTCCCTGCCTGGGGGAACTAATGAAAAACTGTTTTTT
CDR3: CASSLPGGTNEKLFF

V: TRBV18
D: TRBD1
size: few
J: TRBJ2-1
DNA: TGTGCCAGCTCACCTAGGACAGGGATGGCCTACAATGAGCAGTTCTTC
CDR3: CASSPRTGMAYNEQFF

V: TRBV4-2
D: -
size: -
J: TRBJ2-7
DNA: TGTGCCAGCAGCCAAGATTTGGGTATGATCTACGAGCAGTACTTC
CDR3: CASSQDLGMIYEQYF

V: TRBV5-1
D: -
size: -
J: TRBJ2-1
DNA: TGCGCCAGCAGCTTGGTCGGTAACCACAATGAGCAGTTCTTC
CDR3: CASSLVGNHNEQFF

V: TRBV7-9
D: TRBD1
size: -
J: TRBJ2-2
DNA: TGTGCCAGCAGTTCGGACAGGGACACCGGGGAGCTGTTTTTT
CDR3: CASSSDRDTGELFF

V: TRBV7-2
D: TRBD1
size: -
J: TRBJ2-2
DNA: TGTGCCAGCAGCTTATCAGCAGGGGGCACCGGGGAGCTGTTTTTT
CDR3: CASSLSAGGTGELFF

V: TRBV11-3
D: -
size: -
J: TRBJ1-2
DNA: TGTGCCAGCAGCTCCCGGGGGGGAAAAGGCTACACCTTC
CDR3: CASSSRGGKGYTF

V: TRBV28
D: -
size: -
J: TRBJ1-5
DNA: TGTGCCAGCAGTACCGCCCAGGGGTCGTTAAATCAGCCCCAGCATTTT
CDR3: CASSTAQGSLNQPQHF

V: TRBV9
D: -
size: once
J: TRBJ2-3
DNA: TGTGCCAGCAGCGTCAGGGTTAGTACAGATACGCAGTATTTT
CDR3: CASSVRVSTDTQYF

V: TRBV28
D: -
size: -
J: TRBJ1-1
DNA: TGTGCCAGCAGTCCCGCCACCGCCACTGAAGCTTTCTTT
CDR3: CASSPATATEAFF

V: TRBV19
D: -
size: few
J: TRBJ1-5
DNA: TGTGCCAGTAGCTTTGATACAAATCAGCCCCAGCATTTT
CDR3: CASSFDTNQPQHF

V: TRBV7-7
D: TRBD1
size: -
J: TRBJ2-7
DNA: TGTGCTAGCAGCCTGGGACAGGGTTTATCCTACGAGCAGTACTTC
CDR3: CASSLGQGLSYEQYF